This T cell receptor (beta chain) is from a study of blood T cells in healthy people across ages. The overall study: Template-switching capture recovered about one barcoded beta molecule per two T cells.

This clonotype was detected ten times or more. CDR1 is MNHNS, CDR2 SASEGT, per germline. The V end was cut by 4 bases, the J end by 2 bases, with 12 bases between. The CDR3 extends over 15 amino acids. A second PCR of roughly 7 to 11 cycles used a sample-barcoded 5' primer and a J-beta primer mix. Carrying 12 random nucleotides, a template-switch adaptor labeled each individual cDNA molecule. TCRdb reprocessed the 5' RACE reads via MiXCR and lists one record per CDR3 protein. The table has some 940,000 distinct CDR3 sequences, under 35% seen once; the top ten hold more than 8.5%. The sample also formed part of further work on T cells of mothers and their children. This second study notes: The study sampled three healthy Caucasian mothers and their six children.

The sequence came from a woman aged 40 to 50 in good health. V usage is TRBV6-1 and J usage is TRBJ1-5; a possible D gene is TRBD1 (6 bases). Sequencing input: blood. This chain's CDR3 is CASSGGGIGNQPQHF. Here the CDR3 DNA reads TGTGCCAGCAGTGGAGGGGGTATCGGCAATCAGCCCCAGCATTTT.